This T cell receptor beta chain originates from a study of blood T cells in healthy people across ages. Overall study results and limits: A strong correlation between TCR beta diversity and naive T cell percentage was seen.

CDR3 length: 18 amino acids. The V segment lost 5 bases and the J segment 8 bases; nucleotides outside the gene matches: 19. Per germline, CDR1 PRHDT and CDR2 FYEKMQ (reference sequence). Sample donors were healthy Caucasian individuals that came from Russia, aged roughly 6 to 100. The table lists this clonotype with a few counts. Its antigen is unidentified. With a J-beta primer mix and a sample-barcoded 5' primer, a second PCR ran about 7 to 12 cycles. TCRdb reprocessed the 5' RACE reads with MiXCR, giving one entry per CDR3 protein. This table has 750,000 to 1,000,000 distinct CDR3 sequences, 29% appearing once. A further study also used this sample, focusing on T cells of mothers and their children.

This chain joins TRBV13 and TRBJ2-1; the match to TRBD2 covers 9 bases. The material sequenced was blood. The sequence derives from a woman between 35 and 50 years old in good health. The CDR3 nucleotides are TGTGCCAGCAGCCCCCAATTGGCAGGAGCGGGGGGTTTGTATGAGCAGTTCTTC. This translates into CASSPQLAGAGGLYEQFF.